This T cell receptor beta chain stems from a study of blood T cell repertoires in COVID-19. Produced via immunoSEQ multiplex PCR; TCRdb's table is partial and in-frame only. The sample has about 98,000 clones, about 80% seen once. The germline V gene encodes CDR1 SGHTS and CDR2 YDEGEE. V lost 1 base, J lost 1 base, and 11 bases lay in between. The CDR3 consists of 15 residues. The TCR comes from a man between 70 and 80 years old with active or convalescent COVID-19. Sequencing used peripheral blood. The rearrangement uses TRBV5-8 and TRBJ1-2, with a tentative D call TRBD1 (6 bases). CDR3 nucleotides: TGTGCCAGCAGCTTGCAGGACAGCTTTAACTATGGCTACACCTTC. This encodes CASSLQDSFNYGYTF.